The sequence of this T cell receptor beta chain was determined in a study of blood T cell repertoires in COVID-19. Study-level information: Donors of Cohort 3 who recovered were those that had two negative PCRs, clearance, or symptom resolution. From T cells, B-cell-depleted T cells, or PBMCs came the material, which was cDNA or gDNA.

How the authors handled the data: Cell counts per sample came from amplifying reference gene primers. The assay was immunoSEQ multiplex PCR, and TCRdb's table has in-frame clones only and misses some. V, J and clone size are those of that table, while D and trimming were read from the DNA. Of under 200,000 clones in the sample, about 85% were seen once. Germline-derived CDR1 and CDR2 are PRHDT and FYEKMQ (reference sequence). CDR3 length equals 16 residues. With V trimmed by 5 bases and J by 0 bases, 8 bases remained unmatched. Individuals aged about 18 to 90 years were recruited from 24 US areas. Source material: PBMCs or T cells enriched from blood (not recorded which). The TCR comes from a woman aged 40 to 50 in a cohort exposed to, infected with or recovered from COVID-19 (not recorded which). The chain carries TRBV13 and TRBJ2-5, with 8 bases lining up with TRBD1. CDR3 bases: TGTGCCAGCAGCATACGGGACAGGAGAGACCAAGAGACCCAGTACTTC. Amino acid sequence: CASSIRDRRDQETQYF.